These 22 T cell receptor beta chains share one sample of origin, sequenced in a study of early T cells in non-severe SARS-CoV-2 infection listed by TCRdb under 2021. Preparation of the library involved 5' RACE. Sequencing used a NextSeq 500. The public reads were run again by TCRdb, first through fastp at Q25 and then through MiXCR, and only productive beta chains were kept. CDR3 protein duplicates are merged, each entry listing the most common genes and DNA. The sample data list 25,000 to 35,000 distinct CDR3 sequences, and about 2.7% of these were observed just once. The ten largest clones add up to under 0.75% of the sample. Source material: whole blood. Receptors were obtained from an adult who was a healthcare worker with PCR-confirmed SARS-CoV-2 infection or an uninfected control (not recorded which).

This clonotype has at least ten counts. The chain has TRBV7-3 and TRBJ1-1; D is unclear. V was clipped by 5 bases and J by 4 bases, with 11 bases between them. The length of the CDR3 is 13 residues. CDR1 SGHTA and CDR2 FQGTGA come from the germline V gene. The CDR3 loop reads CASSLSEGTEAFF. CDR3 sequence (DNA): TGTGCCAGCAGCCTTTCAGAGGGCACTGAAGCTTTCTTT. Filled out from reference TRBV7-3 and TRBJ1-1, the complete variable domain reads GAGVSQTPSNKVTEKGKYVELRCDPISGHTALYWYRQSLGQGPEFLIYFQGTGAADDSGLPNDRFFAVRPEGSVSTLKIQRTERGDSAVYLCASSLSEGTEAFFGQGTRLTVV.

This clonotype was counted many times. This sequence joins TRBV5-1 and TRBJ2-7, with 12 bases that match TRBD1. The V and J ends lost 4 bases and 3 bases, in that order; junction bases with no gene match: 5. This CDR3 is built from 15 residues. Germline CDR1 reads SGHRS; CDR2 reads YFSETQ. This CDR3 is CASSLGQGALYEQYV. In DNA form, the CDR3 reads TGCGCCAGCAGCCTGGGACAGGGGGCACTCTACGAGCAGTACGTC.

In this sample, this clonotype turned up many times. The chain has TRBV7-3 and TRBJ2-1; 7 bases line up with TRBD1. V lost 6 bases to trimming and J lost 1 base; unmatched junction nucleotides: 6. CDR1 SGHTA and CDR2 FQGTGA come from the germline V gene. The length of the CDR3 is 15 residues. The CDR3 region is CASSRQGSSYNEQFF. The CDR3 DNA is TGTGCCAGCAGTCGACAGGGTAGTTCCTACAATGAGCAGTTCTTC.

Many counts were recorded for this clonotype. The chain employs TRBV29-1 and TRBJ2-2; tentative D call: TRBD1 (5 bases). Germline V lookup: CDR1 SQVTM, CDR2 ANQGSEA. Trimming removed 0 bases at V and 9 bases at J, with 11 bases between. The CDR3 loop spans 13 amino acids. CDR3 sequence: CSVEEAGRRELFF. CDR3 coding DNA: TGCAGCGTTGAAGAAGCAGGGCGGCGGGAGCTGTTTTTT.

This clonotype appeared many times. The genes are TRBV27 and TRBJ2-1; 12 bases agree with TRBD2. The CDR3 extends over 21 amino acids. The germline gives CDR1 MNHEY, CDR2 SMNVEV (reference sequence). Losses at the gene ends were 1 base for V and 0 bases for J; bases not matched to a gene: 13. The CDR3 loop reads CASSLYGRLAGGKSSYNEQFF. The CDR3, as DNA: TGTGCCAGCAGTTTATACGGTCGTCTAGCGGGGGGGAAGAGCTCCTACAATGAGCAGTTCTTC.

This clonotype came up many times. CDR3 DNA: TGCAGTGCTAGAGATGGGGGAGGGGAGCTGTTTTTT. The encoded protein is CSARDGGGELFF. The chain links TRBV20-1 to TRBJ2-2, with D perhaps being TRBD1 or TRBD2 (5 bases each). V lost 0 bases and J 8 bases, leaving 7 bases between the germline ends. The CDR3 has 12 amino acids. CDR1 DFQATT and CDR2 SNEGSKA come from the germline V gene (reference sequence).

This clonotype appeared many times. The chain is built from TRBV12-3 or TRBV12-4 and TRBJ1-4; D gene ambiguous. The CDR3 is made up of 15 amino acids. V lost 5 bases and J 3 bases, leaving 13 bases between the germline ends. The CDR3 spells CASSTLRWANEKLFF. CDR3 DNA sequence: TGTGCCAGCAGTACCCTCCGTTGGGCTAATGAAAAACTGTTTTTT.

This clonotype was counted many times. The rearrangement joins TRBV19 to TRBJ1-1, with D maybe TRBD1 (5 bases). V was clipped by 3 bases and J by 3 bases, with 20 bases between them. This CDR3 region has 17 residues. CDR1 and CDR2 (germline): LNHDA, SQIVND (reference sequence). In DNA, the CDR3 is TGTGCCAGTAGTATTGGCTTCGGGCAGATGGGGGACACTGAAGCTTTCTTT. Translating it yields CASSIGFGQMGDTEAFF.

This clonotype came up many times. The V gene is TRBV19, the J gene TRBJ1-5; TRBD1 agrees at 9 bases. Germline CDR1 is LNHDA and CDR2 is SQIVND (reference sequence). The CDR3 totals 15 residues. J was trimmed by 5 bases and V by 3 bases; bases with no gene match: 5. For the CDR3, the DNA is TGTGCCAGTAGTATCTCAACAGGGGGCTATCAGCCCCAGCATTTT. Translated, it gives CASSISTGGYQPQHF.

This clonotype came up many times. CDR3 region: CASSLPAGGLDTQYF. The CDR3 DNA follows: TGTGCCAGCAGCTTACCAGCGGGGGGCCTGGATACGCAGTATTTT. V is TRBV11-2 and J is TRBJ2-3, with 9 bases fitting TRBD2. The J segment lost 6 bases and the V segment lost 2 bases, leaving 6 bases of the junction unmatched. Germline values: CDR1 SGHAT, CDR2 FQNNGV. The CDR3 has 15 amino acids.

This clonotype has a handful of counts. The chain uses TRBV7-2 and TRBJ2-3, with TRBD2 matching over 9 bases. This CDR3 has 16 amino acids. The germline V gene has CDR1 SGHTA and CDR2 FQGNSA. The V segment lost 1 base and the J segment 4 bases; nucleotides outside the gene matches: 6. The CDR3 sequence: CASSLGLAGYSDTQYF. CDR3 DNA sequence: TGTGCCAGCAGCTTAGGTCTAGCGGGGTACTCAGATACGCAGTATTTT.

The chain links TRBV6-6 to TRBJ2-7, with unresolved D. V was trimmed by 2 bases and J by 3 bases, leaving 17 bases between them. CDR1 and CDR2 from the germline V gene are MNHNY and SVGAGI (reference sequence). The CDR3 is 16 amino acids. CDR3: CASSYVPPELNYEQYV. In DNA form, the CDR3 reads TGTGCCAGCAGTTACGTCCCGCCAGAGTTAAACTACGAGCAGTACGTC.

This clonotype was detected ten times or more. This chain uses TRBV27 with TRBJ2-3; TRBD2 aligns across 10 bases. The CDR3 is 14 amino acids. The junction had 7 bases not matched to a gene; V was cut back by 8 bases and J by 5 bases. Germline V gives CDR1 MNHEY, CDR2 SMNVEV (reference sequence). CDR3 coding DNA: TGTGCCAGCTGGCTAGCGGGGGCGCAAGATACGCAGTATTTT. Translation gives CASWLAGAQDTQYF.

Many counts were recorded for this clonotype. The chain uses TRBV25-1 and TRBJ2-7, with 8 bases identical to TRBD1. This CDR3 contains 15 residues. The V segment lost 4 bases and the J segment 7 bases; nucleotides outside the gene matches: 12. CDR1 is MGHDK, CDR2 SYGVNS, per germline. The DNA of the CDR3 is TGTGCCAGCAGTGCCCTTGGAGACAGGGGCTGGGAGCAGTACGTC. Encoded protein: CASSALGDRGWEQYV.

This clonotype has ten or more counts. This chain joins TRBV28 and TRBJ2-5; possible D gene TRBD2, 6 bases. Trimming took 2 bases from V and 7 from J, leaving 17 bases between them. Germline values: CDR1 MDHEN, CDR2 SYDVKM. This CDR3 is built from 15 residues. The CDR3 DNA reads TGTGCCAGCAGTTTAGGGCAGCGCCGGGGAGGGACCCAGTACTTC. This encodes CASSLGQRRGGTQYF. The whole variable domain, filled in from reference TRBV28 and TRBJ2-5, reads DVKVTQSSRYLVKRTGEKVFLECVQDMDHENMFWYRQDPGLGLRLIYFSYDVKMKEKGDIPEGYSVSREKKERFSLILESASTNQTSMYLCASSLGQRRGGTQYFGPGTRLLVL.

This clonotype was counted at least ten times. The chain links TRBV5-4 to TRBJ2-3; D is perhaps TRBD2 (6 bases). V dropped 4 bases and J dropped 2 bases, with 11 bases sitting between them. Germline CDR1 reads SGHNT; CDR2 reads YYREEE (reference sequence). The CDR3 is 14 amino acids. The chain's CDR3 is CASSVRLVTDTQYF. The DNA for the CDR3 is TGTGCCAGCAGCGTAAGACTAGTCACAGATACGCAGTATTTT.

This clonotype appeared many times. This chain links TRBV3-1 with TRBJ2-5; a weak D match, TRBD1 (6 bases). The germline CDR1 and CDR2 sequences are LGHDT and YNNKEL (reference sequence). V lost 2 bases and J 1 base, leaving 11 bases between the germline ends. CDR3 size: 15 residues. The CDR3 here is CASSQNRVRQETQYF. CDR3 DNA sequence: TGTGCCAGCAGCCAAAACAGGGTGCGCCAAGAGACCCAGTACTTC.

This clonotype was seen ten or more times. The chain is built from TRBV30 and TRBJ1-6; D gene uncertain. The CDR3 has 14 residues. With 3 bases removed from V and 4 bases from J, the gap between germline ends came to 10 bases. The germline V gene encodes CDR1 GTSNPN and CDR2 SVGIG (reference sequence). The CDR3 spells CAWRPDGYNSPLHF. The DNA for the CDR3 is TGTGCCTGGAGACCAGACGGATATAATTCACCCCTCCACTTT.

This clonotype appeared many times. Since the CDR3 does not end with the conserved phenylalanine or tryptophan, this likely comes from a read error. The V gene is TRBV7-2, the J gene TRBJ2-2, with 7 bases lining up with TRBD2. Germline V CDR1 and CDR2: SGHTA, FQGNSA. The length of the CDR3 is 14 residues. Unmatched junction bases numbered 7, after V lost 5 bases and J lost 7 bases. As DNA, the CDR3 is TGTGCCAGCAGCCCGCGAGGACTAGTCGGGGAGCTGTTTTCT. It codes for CASSPRGLVGELFS.

This clonotype was found many times. The chain joins TRBV21-1 to TRBJ1-2; TRBD1, the D gene given by the table, was not confirmed from the DNA. TRBV21-1 is a pseudogene. This CDR3 is built from 17 residues. The CDR3 nucleotides are TGTGCCAGCAGCAACTGGGACAGGGGATGGATGGACTATGGCTACACCTTC. Translating it yields CASSNWDRGWMDYGYTF.

This clonotype was picked up many times. The chain has TRBV6-6 and TRBJ1-1; D is uncertain. Germline CDR1 is MNHNY and CDR2 is SVGAGI (reference sequence). The V and J ends lost 0 bases and 7 bases respectively, with 12 bases between them. The CDR3 is 14 amino acids. The CDR3, as DNA: TGTGCCAGCAGTTACTCGCTGCGAGGAAGTGAAGCTTTCTTT. It translates to CASSYSLRGSEAFF.

Ten or more counts support this clonotype. The CDR3 here is CSASSGMRGNTIYF. CDR3 nucleotide sequence: TGCAGTGCTAGCAGCGGGATGCGTGGAAACACCATATATTTT. The V call is TRBV20-1, the J call TRBJ1-3; D not certain. The V end lost 3 bases, the J end lost 3 bases, and 12 bases lay between the germline ends. The CDR3 length is 14 residues. Germline V gene sequence: CDR1 DFQATT, CDR2 SNEGSKA (reference sequence).